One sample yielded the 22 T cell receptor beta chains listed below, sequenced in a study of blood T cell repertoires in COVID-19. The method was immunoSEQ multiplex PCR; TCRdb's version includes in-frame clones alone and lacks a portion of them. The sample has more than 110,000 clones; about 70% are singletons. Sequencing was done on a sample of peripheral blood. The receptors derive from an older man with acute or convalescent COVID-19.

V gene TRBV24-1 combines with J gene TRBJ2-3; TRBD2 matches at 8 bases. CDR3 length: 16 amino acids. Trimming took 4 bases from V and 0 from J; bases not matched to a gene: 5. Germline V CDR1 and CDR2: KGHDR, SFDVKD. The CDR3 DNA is TGTGCCACCAGTGAGCCGGGGGGGCGTAGCACAGATACGCAGTATTTT. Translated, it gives CATSEPGGRSTDTQYF.

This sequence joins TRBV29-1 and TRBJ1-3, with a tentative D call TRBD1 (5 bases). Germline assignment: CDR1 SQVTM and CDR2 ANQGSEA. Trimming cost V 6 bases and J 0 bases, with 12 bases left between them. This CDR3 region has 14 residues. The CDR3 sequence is CSVPTASSGNTIYF. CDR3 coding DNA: TGCAGCGTCCCGACAGCGAGCTCTGGAAACACCATATATTTT.

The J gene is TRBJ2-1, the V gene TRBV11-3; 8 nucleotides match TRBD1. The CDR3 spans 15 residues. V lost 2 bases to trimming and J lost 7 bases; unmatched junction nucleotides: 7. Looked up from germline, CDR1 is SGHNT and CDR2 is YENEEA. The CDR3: CASSLSRGPVNEQFF. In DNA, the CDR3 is TGTGCCAGCAGCTTATCCAGGGGGCCCGTAAATGAGCAGTTCTTC.

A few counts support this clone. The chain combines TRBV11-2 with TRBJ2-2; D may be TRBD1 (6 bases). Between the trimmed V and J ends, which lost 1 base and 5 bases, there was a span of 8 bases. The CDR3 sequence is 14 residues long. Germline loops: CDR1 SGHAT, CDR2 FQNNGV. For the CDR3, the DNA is TGTGCCAGCAGCTTAGTCAGGGGAACCGGGGAGCTGTTTTTT. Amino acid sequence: CASSLVRGTGELFF.

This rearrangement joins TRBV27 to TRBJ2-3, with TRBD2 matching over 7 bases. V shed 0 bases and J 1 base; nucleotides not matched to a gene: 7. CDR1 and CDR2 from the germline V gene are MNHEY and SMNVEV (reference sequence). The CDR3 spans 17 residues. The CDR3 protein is CASSLSKSGAGTDTQYF. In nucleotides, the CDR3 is TGTGCCAGCAGTTTATCGAAAAGCGGGGCTGGCACAGATACGCAGTATTTT.

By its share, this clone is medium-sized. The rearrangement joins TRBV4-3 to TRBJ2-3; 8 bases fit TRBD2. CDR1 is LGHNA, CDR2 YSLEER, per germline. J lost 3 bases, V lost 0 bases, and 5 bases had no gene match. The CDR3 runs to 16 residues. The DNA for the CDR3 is TGCGCCAGCAGCCAAGATGGTTCGGGGGGGACAGATACGCAGTATTTT. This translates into CASSQDGSGGTDTQYF.

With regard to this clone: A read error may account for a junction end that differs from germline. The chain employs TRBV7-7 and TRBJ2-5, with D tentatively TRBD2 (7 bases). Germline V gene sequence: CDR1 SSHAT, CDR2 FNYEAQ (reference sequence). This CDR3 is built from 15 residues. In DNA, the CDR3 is TGTGCTAGCAGCTTAGGGGGGACTATACAAGAGACCCAGTACTTC. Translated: CASSLGGTIQETQYF.

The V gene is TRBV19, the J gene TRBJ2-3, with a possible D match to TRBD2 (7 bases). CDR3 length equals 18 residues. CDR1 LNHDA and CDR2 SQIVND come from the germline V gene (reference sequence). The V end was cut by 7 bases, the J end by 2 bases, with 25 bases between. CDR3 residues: CASTRGGVGEGDTDTQYF. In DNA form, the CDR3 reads TGTGCCAGTACCAGAGGGGGGGTCGGAGAGGGAGACACAGATACGCAGTATTTT.

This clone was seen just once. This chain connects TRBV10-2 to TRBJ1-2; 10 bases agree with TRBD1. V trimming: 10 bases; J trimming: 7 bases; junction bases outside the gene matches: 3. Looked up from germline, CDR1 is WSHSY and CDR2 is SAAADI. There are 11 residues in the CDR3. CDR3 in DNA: TGCGCCACCGGGACAGGGGTTGGCTACACCTTC. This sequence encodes CATGTGVGYTF.

CDR3 in DNA: TGTGCCAGCAGTTTAGCAGGGGGAGACGAGCAGTACTTC. As protein: CASSLAGGDEQYF. The J gene is TRBJ2-7, the V gene TRBV12-3 or TRBV12-4, with D possibly being TRBD1 (6 bases). CDR3 length equals 13 residues. V was clipped by 0 bases and J by 5 bases, with 8 bases between them.

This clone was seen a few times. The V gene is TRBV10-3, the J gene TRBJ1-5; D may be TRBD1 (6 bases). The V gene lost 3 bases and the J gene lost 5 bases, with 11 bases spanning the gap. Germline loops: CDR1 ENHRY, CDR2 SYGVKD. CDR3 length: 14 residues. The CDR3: CAISETGRDQPQHF. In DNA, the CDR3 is TGTGCCATCAGTGAAACAGGGAGAGATCAGCCCCAGCATTTT.

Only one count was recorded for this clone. The CDR3 DNA follows: TGTGCCAGCAGGGTCCAGTCTAGACTAACCACTGAAGCTTTCTTT. This encodes CASRVQSRLTTEAFF. This chain joins TRBV27 and TRBJ1-1, with no clear D. The CDR3 contains 15 residues. CDR1 MNHEY and CDR2 SMNVEV come from the germline V gene (reference sequence). Trimming pared 6 bases from V and 4 bases from J, leaving 18 bases between.

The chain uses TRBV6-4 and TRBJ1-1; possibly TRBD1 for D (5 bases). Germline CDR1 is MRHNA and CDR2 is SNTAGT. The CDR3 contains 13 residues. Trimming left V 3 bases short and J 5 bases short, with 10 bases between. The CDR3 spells CASSEGRGTEAFF. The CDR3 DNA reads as TGTGCCAGCAGTGAGGGGAGGGGAACTGAAGCTTTCTTT.

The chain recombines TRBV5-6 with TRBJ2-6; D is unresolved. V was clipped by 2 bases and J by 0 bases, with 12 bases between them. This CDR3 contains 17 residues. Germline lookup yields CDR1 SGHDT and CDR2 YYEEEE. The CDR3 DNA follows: TGTGCCAGCAGCTTCGAGATAATGAGCTCTGGGGCCAACGTCCTGACTTTC. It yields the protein CASSFEIMSSGANVLTF.

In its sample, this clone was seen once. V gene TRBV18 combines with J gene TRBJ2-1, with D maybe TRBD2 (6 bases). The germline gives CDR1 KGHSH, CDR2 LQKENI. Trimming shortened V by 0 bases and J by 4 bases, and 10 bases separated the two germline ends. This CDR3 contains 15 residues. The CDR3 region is CASSPPAAGYNEQFF. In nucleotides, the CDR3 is TGTGCCAGCTCACCACCGGCGGCGGGGTACAATGAGCAGTTCTTC.

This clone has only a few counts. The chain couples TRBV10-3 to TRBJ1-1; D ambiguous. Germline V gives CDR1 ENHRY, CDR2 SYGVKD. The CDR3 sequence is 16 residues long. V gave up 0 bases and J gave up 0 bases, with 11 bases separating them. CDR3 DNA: TGTGCCATCAGTGAGTCGTCCCGTGACATGAACACTGAAGCTTTCTTT. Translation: CAISESSRDMNTEAFF.

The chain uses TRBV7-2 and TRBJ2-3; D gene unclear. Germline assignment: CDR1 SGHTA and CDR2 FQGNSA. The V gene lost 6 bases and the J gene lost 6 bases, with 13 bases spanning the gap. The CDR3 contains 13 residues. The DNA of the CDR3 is TGTGCCAGCAGTCTCCAGGTTTGGGATACGCAGTATTTT. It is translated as CASSLQVWDTQYF.

The CDR3 reads CASKAGGIDTQYF. The CDR3 DNA reads as TGTGCCAGCAAAGCGGGGGGTATAGATACGCAGTATTTT. This chain links TRBV25-1 with TRBJ2-3; 9 nucleotides agree with TRBD2. Germline CDR1 and CDR2: MGHDK and SYGVNS. The CDR3 length is 13 residues. With V trimmed by 7 bases and J by 5 bases, 4 bases remained unmatched.

CDR3 nucleotides: TGCGCCAGCAGCTTGATCTCCGGGACAGGACAAGAGACCCAGTACTTC. This encodes CASSLISGTGQETQYF. This chain connects TRBV5-1 to TRBJ2-5; 8 positions match TRBD1. CDR1 SGHRS and CDR2 YFSETQ come from the germline V gene. The CDR3 length is 16 residues. The V gene end was trimmed by 1 base and the J gene end by 2 bases; junction bases not matched to a gene: 7.

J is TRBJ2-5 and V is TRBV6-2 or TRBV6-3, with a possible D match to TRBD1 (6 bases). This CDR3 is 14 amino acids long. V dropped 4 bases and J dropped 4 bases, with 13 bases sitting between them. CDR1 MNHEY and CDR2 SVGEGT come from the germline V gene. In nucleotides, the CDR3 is TGTGCCAGCAGTTCCCCCACAGGGAGAGAGACCCAGTACTTC. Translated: CASSSPTGRETQYF.

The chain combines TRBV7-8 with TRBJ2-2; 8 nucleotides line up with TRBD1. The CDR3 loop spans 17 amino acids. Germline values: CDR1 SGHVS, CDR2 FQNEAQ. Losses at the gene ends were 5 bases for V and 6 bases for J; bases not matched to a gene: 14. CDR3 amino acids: CASSLGAWTGKAGELFF. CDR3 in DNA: TGTGCCAGCAGCCTGGGGGCCTGGACAGGGAAGGCCGGGGAGCTGTTTTTT. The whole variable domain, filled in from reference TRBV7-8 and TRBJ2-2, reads GAGVSQSPRYKVAKRGQDVALRCDPISGHVSLFWYQQALGQGPEFLTYFQNEAQLDKSGLPSDRFFAERPEGSVSTLKIQRTQQEDSAVYLCASSLGAWTGKAGELFFGEGSRLTVL.

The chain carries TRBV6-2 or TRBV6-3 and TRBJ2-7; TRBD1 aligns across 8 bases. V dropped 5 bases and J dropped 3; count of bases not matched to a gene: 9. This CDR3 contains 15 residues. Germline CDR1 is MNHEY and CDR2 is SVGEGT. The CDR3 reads CASSGAGQVFYEQYF. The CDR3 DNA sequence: TGTGCCAGCAGTGGGGCGGGACAGGTTTTCTACGAGCAGTACTTC.